This T cell receptor beta chain was identified during a study of T cell responses to AZD1222 COVID-19 vaccine. Measured with immunoSEQ multiplex PCR; TCRdb has only the in-frame clones, and not every one. This sample has roughly 150,000 clones, with approximately 90% found just once. V lost 1 base and J 7 bases, leaving 10 bases between the germline ends. The germline gives CDR1 LGHDT, CDR2 YNNKEL (reference sequence). The CDR3 totals 13 residues. The chain uses TRBV3-1 (or the pseudogene TRBV3-2) and TRBJ2-5; D call uncertain. The sample in question was peripheral blood, obtained 28 days after the second AZD1222 dose. This receptor was identified in an adult who received the AZD1222 COVID-19 vaccine. DNA for the CDR3: TGTGCCAGCAGCCAAGTCCCCCCGGTGACCCAGTACTTC. It codes for CASSQVPPVTQYF.